This is a list of T cell receptor beta chains from one sample in a study of T cells in Graves' hyperthyroidism and ophthalmopathy. Each CDR3 protein is one row after TCRdb ran MiXCR on the multiplex PCR reads. The sample has some 350,000 distinct CDR3 sequences, roughly 13% seen once. The sample was blood. The receptors shown here come from a woman in her thirties or forties with Graves' ophthalmopathy. Each CDR3 is given with its conserved first and last residue. A D gene is named only where the DNA matches it firmly. For some rows the clone size is stated as once, few or many, or as a class when expanded; others skip it.

j_call clone_size v_call d_call cdr3_aa cdr3_nt
TRBJ1-2 many TRBV2 NA CASKMSGLGYGYTF TGTGCCAGCAAGATGTCAGGGTTGGGCTATGGCTACACCTTC
TRBJ1-1 many TRBV12-3/TRBV12-4 TRBD1 CASSQTGANTEAFF TGTGCCAGCAGTCAGACAGGGGCCAACACTGAAGCTTTCTTT
TRBJ1-4 few TRBV19 TRBD1 CASTMRQGAKRKLFF TGTGCCAGTACTATGAGGCAGGGGGCAAAGCGAAAACTGTTTTTT
TRBJ2-1 many TRBV20-1 TRBD2 CSASVAVLAGSNEQFF TGCAGTGCTAGTGTGGCGGTGCTAGCGGGGAGCAATGAGCAGTTCTTC
TRBJ2-3 many TRBV7-9 NA CASSPRTGPGDTQYF TGTGCCAGCAGCCCCCGGACTGGCCCAGGGGATACGCAGTATTTT
TRBJ2-5 NA TRBV5-1 NA CASSLAMQETQYF TGCGCCAGCAGCTTGGCGATGCAAGAGACCCAGTACTTC
TRBJ1-2 NA TRBV6-1 NA CASALTSNYGYTF TGTGCCAGCGCCCTGACATCGAACTATGGCTACACCTTC
TRBJ2-1 many TRBV7-2 TRBD2 CASSRNNPTSGGYNEQFF TGTGCCAGCAGCCGAAACAACCCGACTAGCGGGGGGTACAATGAGCAGTTCTTC
TRBJ1-1 few TRBV13 NA CASRRAGGNTEAFF TGTGCCAGCAGAAGGGCAGGCGGAAACACTGAAGCTTTCTTT
TRBJ1-1 many TRBV29-1 NA CSVEVGGGTEAFF TGCAGCGTTGAAGTTGGAGGGGGCACTGAAGCTTTCTTT
TRBJ2-3 few TRBV14 TRBD2 CASSRRRGAQSSSTDTQYF TGTGCCAGCAGCAGACGGCGGGGGGCTCAATCTTCTAGCACAGATACGCAGTATTTT
TRBJ2-3 NA TRBV4-2 TRBD2 CASSTRTSGGGFTDTQYF TGTGCCAGCAGCACACGGACTAGCGGGGGGGGCTTCACAGATACGCAGTATTTT
TRBJ1-2 many TRBV7-9 TRBD1 CASSPGQGDGYTF TGTGCCAGCAGCCCCGGACAGGGAGATGGCTACACCTTC
TRBJ2-5 few TRBV28 NA CASFKIGTCHF TGTGCCAGTTTTAAAATCGGGACTTGTCACTTC
TRBJ2-5 NA TRBV29-1 TRBD1 CSVAGTGGWETQYF TGCAGCGTAGCCGGGACAGGGGGCTGGGAGACCCAGTACTTC
TRBJ1-6 many TRBV2 TRBD1 CASSRGRGSPLHF TGTGCCAGCAGCAGGGGGCGAGGTTCACCCCTCCACTTT
TRBJ2-3 NA TRBV11-1 TRBD2 CASSFDVLAGSTDTQYF TGTGCCAGCAGCTTTGATGTCCTAGCGGGAAGCACAGATACGCAGTATTTT
TRBJ1-1 many TRBV10-3 NA CAIPPLHPRGTEAFF TGTGCCATCCCACCCTTACACCCGAGGGGCACTGAAGCTTTCTTT
TRBJ1-1 many TRBV20-1 NA CSARPAAEHEAFF TGCAGTGCTAGGCCCGCTGCGGAGCATGAAGCTTTCTTT
TRBJ1-1 few TRBV5-1 NA CASSLLSVNTEAFF TGCGCCAGCAGCTTGTTGTCGGTGAACACTGAAGCTTTCTTT
TRBJ2-3 few TRBV7-2 TRBD2 CASRSGGEGRTDTQYF TGTGCCAGCAGGAGCGGGGGGGAAGGTCGCACAGATACGCAGTATTTT
TRBJ1-2 NA TRBV29-1 TRBD1 CSVEGGTGALYGYTF TGCAGCGTTGAGGGTGGGACAGGGGCCCTTTATGGCTACACCTTC
TRBJ2-6 NA TRBV19 TRBD1 CATDRGRTSGANVLTF TGTGCCACGGACAGGGGGCGAACCTCTGGGGCCAACGTCCTGACTTTC
TRBJ2-5 many TRBV11-2 TRBD2 CASSLDASGGPTTQYF TGTGCCAGCAGCTTAGATGCTAGCGGGGGGCCCACAACCCAGTACTTC
TRBJ2-2 few TRBV6-2/TRBV6-3 NA CASPIGGNTGELFF TGTGCCAGCCCTATCGGGGGGAACACCGGGGAGCTGTTTTTT
TRBJ1-1 many TRBV11-2 NA CASSLSSWTEAFF TGTGCCAGCAGCTTATCCAGTTGGACTGAAGCTTTCTTT
TRBJ1-3 NA TRBV7-2 TRBD1 CASSLTGEGGNTVYF TGTGCCAGCAGCTTAACAGGGGAGGGAGGAAACACCGTATATTTT
TRBJ1-3 few TRBV11-2 TRBD1 CASSLGRRTGSGNTIYF TGTGCCAGCAGCTTAGGCCGTAGGACAGGCTCTGGAAACACCATATATTTT